This TCR beta chain was profiled in a study of T cells after posttransplantation cyclophosphamide. On the day of bone marrow donation, the related graft donor provided peripheral blood. CDR1 GTSNPN and CDR2 SVGIG come from the germline V gene (reference sequence). V was pared by 0 bases and J by 1 base, with 9 bases between. The CDR3 is 14 amino acids. This clone appeared a few times. Its antigen is undetermined. Here immunoSEQ multiplex PCR was the method, and the copy in TCRdb shows in-frame clones only, minus some. The counts give tens of thousands of clones, none of them seen only once; 4% to 5% is held by the top ten. Findings of the study overall: Blood and skin or GI T cell repertoires showed limited TRB overlap. TRB clonality was highly associated with recipient CMV seropositivity and reactivation.

The source material was PBMCs. This clonotype was obtained from a woman aged 45-65 years in good health and a related stem cell transplant donor. The rearrangement links TRBV30 to TRBJ2-5; no clear D. The CDR3 here is CAWSVPEIQETQYF. The CDR3 DNA follows: TGTGCCTGGAGTGTACCAGAAATCCAAGAGACCCAGTACTTC.